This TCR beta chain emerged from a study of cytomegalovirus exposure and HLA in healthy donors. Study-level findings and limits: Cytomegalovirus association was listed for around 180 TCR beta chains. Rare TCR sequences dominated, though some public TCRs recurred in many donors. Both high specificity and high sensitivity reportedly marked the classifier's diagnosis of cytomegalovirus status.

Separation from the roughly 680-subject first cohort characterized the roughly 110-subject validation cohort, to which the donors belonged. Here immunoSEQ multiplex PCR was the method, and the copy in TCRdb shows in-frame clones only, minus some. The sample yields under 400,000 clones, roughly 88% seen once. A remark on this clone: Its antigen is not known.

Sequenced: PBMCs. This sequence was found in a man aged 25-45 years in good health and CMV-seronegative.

The CDR3 bases are TGTGCCAGCAACCCCACTAGGGGGGGGCAAGAGACCCAGTACTTC. As protein: CASNPTRGGQETQYF. The rearrangement joins TRBV28 to TRBJ2-5, with a weak D call TRBD2 (7 bases). The CDR3 is 15 residues long. V shed 7 bases and J shed 2 bases, with 17 bases lying between them. CDR1 MDHEN and CDR2 SYDVKM come from the germline V gene. Looking up the rest from reference TRBV28 and TRBJ2-5 gives the full variable domain: DVKVTQSSRYLVKRTGEKVFLECVQDMDHENMFWYRQDPGLGLRLIYFSYDVKMKEKGDIPEGYSVSREKKERFSLILESASTNQTSMYLCASNPTRGGQETQYFGPGTRLLVL.